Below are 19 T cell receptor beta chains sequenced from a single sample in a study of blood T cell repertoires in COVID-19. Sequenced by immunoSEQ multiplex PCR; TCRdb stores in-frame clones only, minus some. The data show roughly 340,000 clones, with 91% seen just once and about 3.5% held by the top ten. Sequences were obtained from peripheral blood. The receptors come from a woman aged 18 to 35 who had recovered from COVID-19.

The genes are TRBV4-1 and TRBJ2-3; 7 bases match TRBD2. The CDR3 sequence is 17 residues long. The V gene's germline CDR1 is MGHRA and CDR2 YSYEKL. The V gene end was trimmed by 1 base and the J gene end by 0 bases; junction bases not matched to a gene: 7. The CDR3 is CASSQGSSGTSTDTQYF. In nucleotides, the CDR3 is TGCGCCAGCAGCCAAGGGTCTAGCGGAACTAGCACAGATACGCAGTATTTT.

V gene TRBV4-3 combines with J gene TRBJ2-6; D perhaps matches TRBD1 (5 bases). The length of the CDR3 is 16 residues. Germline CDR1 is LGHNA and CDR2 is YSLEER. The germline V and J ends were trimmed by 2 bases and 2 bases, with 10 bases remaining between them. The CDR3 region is CASSQKDSTGANVLTF. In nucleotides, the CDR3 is TGCGCCAGCAGCCAAAAAGACAGTACTGGGGCCAACGTCCTGACTTTC.

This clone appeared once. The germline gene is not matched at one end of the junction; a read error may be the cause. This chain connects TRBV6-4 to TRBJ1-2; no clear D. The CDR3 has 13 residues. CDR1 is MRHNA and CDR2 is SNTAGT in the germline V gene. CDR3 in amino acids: CASSNSIGYGYTF. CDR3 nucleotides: TGTGCCAGCAGTAACTCTATCGGTTACGGCTACACCTTC.

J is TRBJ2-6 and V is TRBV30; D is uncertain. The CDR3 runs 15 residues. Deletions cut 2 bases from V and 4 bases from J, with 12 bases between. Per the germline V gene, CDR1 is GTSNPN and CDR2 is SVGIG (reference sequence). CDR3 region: CAWSIVPAGANVLTF. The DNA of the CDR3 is TGTGCCTGGAGTATAGTCCCCGCCGGGGCCAACGTCCTGACTTTC.

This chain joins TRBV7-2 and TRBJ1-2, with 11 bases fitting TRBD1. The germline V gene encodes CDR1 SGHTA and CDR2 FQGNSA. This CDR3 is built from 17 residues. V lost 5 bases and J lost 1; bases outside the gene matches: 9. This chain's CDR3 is CASSQGQGALSNYGYTF. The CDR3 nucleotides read TGTGCCAGCAGCCAAGGACAGGGGGCGCTTAGTAACTATGGCTACACCTTC.

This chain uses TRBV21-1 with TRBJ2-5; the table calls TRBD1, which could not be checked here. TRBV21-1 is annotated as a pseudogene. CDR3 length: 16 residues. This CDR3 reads CASSKGYSSIRETQYF. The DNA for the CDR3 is TGTGCCAGCAGCAAAGGTTACAGTTCGATTAGGGAGACCCAGTACTTC.

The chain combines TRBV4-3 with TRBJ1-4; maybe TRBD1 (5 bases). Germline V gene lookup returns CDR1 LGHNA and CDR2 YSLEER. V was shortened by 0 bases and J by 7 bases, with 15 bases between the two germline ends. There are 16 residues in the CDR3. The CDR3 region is CASSQDLPGRGEKLFF. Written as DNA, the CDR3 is TGCGCCAGCAGCCAAGATCTCCCAGGGAGGGGTGAAAAACTGTTTTTT.

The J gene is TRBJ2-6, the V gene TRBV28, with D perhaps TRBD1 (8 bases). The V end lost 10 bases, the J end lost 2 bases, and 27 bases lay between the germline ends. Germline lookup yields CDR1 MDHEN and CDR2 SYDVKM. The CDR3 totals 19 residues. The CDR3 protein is CAIPTGVSGGLPGANVLTF. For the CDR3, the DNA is TGTGCCATCCCGACAGGGGTTTCGGGAGGCCTCCCTGGGGCCAACGTCCTGACTTTC.

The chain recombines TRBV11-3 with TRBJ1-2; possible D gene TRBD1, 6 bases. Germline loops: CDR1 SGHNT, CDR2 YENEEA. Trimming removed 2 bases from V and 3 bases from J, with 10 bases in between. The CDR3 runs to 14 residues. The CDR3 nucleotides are TGTGCCAGCAGCTTAAGGACAGCCGACTATGGCTACACCTTC. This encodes CASSLRTADYGYTF.

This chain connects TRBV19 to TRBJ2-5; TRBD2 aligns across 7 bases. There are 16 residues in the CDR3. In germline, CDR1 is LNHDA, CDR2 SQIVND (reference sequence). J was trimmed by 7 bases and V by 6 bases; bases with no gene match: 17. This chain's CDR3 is CASSPRGVAGLATQYF. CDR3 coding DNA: TGTGCCAGTAGCCCCCGCGGGGTAGCGGGCCTCGCGACCCAGTACTTC.

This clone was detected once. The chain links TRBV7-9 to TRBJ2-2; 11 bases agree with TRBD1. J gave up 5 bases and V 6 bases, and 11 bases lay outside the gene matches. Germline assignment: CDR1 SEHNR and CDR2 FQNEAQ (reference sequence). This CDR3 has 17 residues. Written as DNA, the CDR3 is TGTGCCAGCAGTTCAACCTACCGGGACAGGGGGACCGGGGAGCTGTTTTTT. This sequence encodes CASSSTYRDRGTGELFF.

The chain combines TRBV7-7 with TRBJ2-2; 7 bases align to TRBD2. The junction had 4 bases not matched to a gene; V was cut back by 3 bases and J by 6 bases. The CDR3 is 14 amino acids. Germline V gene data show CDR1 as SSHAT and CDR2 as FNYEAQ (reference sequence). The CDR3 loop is CASSFGSGPGELFF. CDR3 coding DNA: TGTGCCAGCAGCTTCGGTAGCGGGCCCGGGGAGCTGTTTTTT.

The CDR3 nucleotides read TGCGCCAGCAGCCAAGATCGGGCAGGGGGATGGTATGGCTACACCTTC. This encodes CASSQDRAGGWYGYTF. The chain combines TRBV4-3 with TRBJ1-2; TRBD1 matches 7 bases. There are 16 residues in the CDR3. CDR1 and CDR2 (germline): LGHNA, YSLEER. Trimming at V came to 0 bases and at J to 5 bases, leaving 9 bases not matched to a gene.

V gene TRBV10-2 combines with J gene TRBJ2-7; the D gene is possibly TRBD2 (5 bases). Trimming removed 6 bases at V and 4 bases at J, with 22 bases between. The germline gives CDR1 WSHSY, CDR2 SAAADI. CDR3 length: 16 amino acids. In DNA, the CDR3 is TGCGCCAGCAGGAACACACGGACTGATCTGCTGTACGAGCAGTACGTC. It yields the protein CASRNTRTDLLYEQYV.

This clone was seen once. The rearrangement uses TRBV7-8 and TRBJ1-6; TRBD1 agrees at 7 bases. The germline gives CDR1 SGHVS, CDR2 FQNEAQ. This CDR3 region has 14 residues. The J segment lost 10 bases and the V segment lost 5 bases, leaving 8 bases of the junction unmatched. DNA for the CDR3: TGTGCCAGCAGCCCGAGGGGGCCGGGGTCACCCCTCCACTTT. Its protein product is CASSPRGPGSPLHF. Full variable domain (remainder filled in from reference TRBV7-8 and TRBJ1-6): GAGVSQSPRYKVAKRGQDVALRCDPISGHVSLFWYQQALGQGPEFLTYFQNEAQLDKSGLPSDRFFAERPEGSVSTLKIQRTQQEDSAVYLCASSPRGPGSPLHFGNGTRLTVT.

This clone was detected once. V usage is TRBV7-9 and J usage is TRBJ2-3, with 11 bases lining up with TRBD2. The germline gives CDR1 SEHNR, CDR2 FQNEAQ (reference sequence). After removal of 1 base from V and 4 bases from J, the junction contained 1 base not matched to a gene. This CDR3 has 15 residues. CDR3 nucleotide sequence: TGTGCCAGCAGCTTAGAGGGACTAGCGGCAGATACGCAGTATTTT. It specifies CASSLEGLAADTQYF. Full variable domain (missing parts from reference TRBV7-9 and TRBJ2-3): DTGVSQNPRHKITKRGQNVTFRCDPISEHNRLYWYRQTLGQGPEFLTYFQNEAQLEKSRLLSDRFSAERPKGSFSTLEIQRTEQGDSAMYLCASSLEGLAADTQYFGPGTRLTVL.

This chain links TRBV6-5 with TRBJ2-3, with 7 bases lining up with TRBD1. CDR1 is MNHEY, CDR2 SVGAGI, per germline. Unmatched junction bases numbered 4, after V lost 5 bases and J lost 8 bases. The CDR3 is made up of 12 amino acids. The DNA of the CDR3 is TGTGCCAGCAGTACAGGGGCGAGTACGCAGTATTTT. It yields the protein CASSTGASTQYF.

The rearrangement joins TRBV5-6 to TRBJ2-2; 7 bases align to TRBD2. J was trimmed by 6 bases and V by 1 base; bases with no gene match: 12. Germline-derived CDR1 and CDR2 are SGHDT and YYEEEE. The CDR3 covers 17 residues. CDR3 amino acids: CASSLLAGVLGAGELFF. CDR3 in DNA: TGTGCCAGCAGCTTGCTGGCGGGAGTGCTGGGCGCCGGGGAGCTGTTTTTT.

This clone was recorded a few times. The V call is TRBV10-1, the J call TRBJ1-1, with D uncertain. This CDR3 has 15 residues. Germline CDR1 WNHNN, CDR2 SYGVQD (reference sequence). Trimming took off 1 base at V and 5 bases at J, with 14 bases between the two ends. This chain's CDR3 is CASSEFSQGGTEAFF. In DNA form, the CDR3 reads TGCGCCAGCAGTGAGTTTAGTCAAGGCGGAACTGAAGCTTTCTTT.